The 7 T cell receptor beta chains in this list originate from one sample, sequenced in a study of Ad26.COV2.S vaccination and SARS-CoV-2 variants. Treatment noted: roughly 20 received Ad26.COV2.S at low or high dose, single or two shots; about 5 received placebo; per-sample allocation not given. Day 63 after the first injection of vaccine or placebo was the sampling time. Here immunoSEQ multiplex PCR was the method, and the copy in TCRdb shows in-frame clones only, minus some. The data contain about half a million clones, about 88% of them singletons. Sequencing was performed on peripheral blood, taken in a trial of Ad26.COV2.S vaccine versus placebo. These receptors originate from a person between 18 and 60 years old who received the Ad26.COV2.S COVID-19 vaccine or a placebo.

V and J are TRBV4-1 and TRBJ1-3; tentatively, D is TRBD1 (5 bases). Trimming removed 1 base at V and 9 bases at J, with 13 bases between. The CDR3 contains 14 residues. The V gene's germline CDR1 is MGHRA and CDR2 YSYEKL. The CDR3 sequence: CASSQAGNYGTIYF. The DNA for the CDR3 is TGCGCCAGCAGCCAAGCAGGGAATTATGGCACCATATATTTT.

The chain carries TRBV2 and TRBJ1-3; D gene uncertain. V gave up 7 bases and J gave up 0 bases, with 10 bases separating them. CDR1 SNHLY and CDR2 FYNNEI come from the germline V gene. This CDR3 region has 14 residues. CDR3 sequence reads: CASTSRSSGNTIYF. The CDR3 DNA is TGTGCCAGCACCTCCAGGAGCTCTGGAAACACCATATATTTT.

The gene calls are TRBV2 and TRBJ1-6, with 7 positions matching TRBD1. V was clipped by 7 bases and J by 7 bases; unmatched bases: 10. Germline CDR1 and CDR2: SNHLY and FYNNEI. The length of the CDR3 is 15 residues. The CDR3 DNA reads as TGTGCCAGCAACCCACAGGGGAGGCAAAATTCACCCCTCCACTTT. This translates into CASNPQGRQNSPLHF.

The CDR3 DNA sequence: TGTGCCAGCAGTTACTTATATGAGCAGTTCTTC. Protein: CASSYLYEQFF. This chain links TRBV6-6 with TRBJ2-1; no firm D call. Germline values: CDR1 MNHNY, CDR2 SVGAGI (reference sequence). CDR3 size: 11 residues. The V and J ends lost 1 base and 8 bases respectively, with 3 bases between them.

A single count supports this clone. In nucleotides, the CDR3 is TGTGCCAGCAGCGAGGGGGGGACCACAGATACGCAGTATTTT. It encodes CASSEGGTTDTQYF. The chain uses TRBV6-2 or TRBV6-3 and TRBJ2-3, with D tentatively TRBD2 (7 bases). Looked up from germline, CDR1 is MNHEY and CDR2 is SVGEGT. The ends were cut back, 6 bases at V and 2 bases at J, with 12 bases in the middle. There are 14 residues in the CDR3.

The chain uses TRBV7-9 and TRBJ2-3, with D unresolved. This CDR3 spans 14 amino acids. Trimming pared 5 bases from V and 2 bases from J, leaving 11 bases between. Germline V gene data show CDR1 as SEHNR and CDR2 as FQNEAQ (reference sequence). DNA for the CDR3: TGTGCCAGCAGCGAACTCAATCCCACAGATACGCAGTATTTT. This translates into CASSELNPTDTQYF.

This clone was seen only a few times. The chain carries TRBV12-5 and TRBJ1-1, with TRBD1 matching over 7 bases. This CDR3 is built from 15 residues. Trimming removed 5 bases from V and 3 bases from J; junction bases left unmatched: 9. The germline gives CDR1 LGHNT, CDR2 FRNRAP. The CDR3 is CASGPPSDRYTEAFF. The CDR3 coding sequence is TGTGCTAGTGGTCCCCCCTCGGACAGGTACACTGAAGCTTTCTTT.